The 28 T cell receptor beta chains below were found in one sample sequenced in a study of OX40 agonist ivuxolimab in advanced cancers. TCRdb's copy holds only in-frame clones and misses some; the assay was immunoSEQ multiplex PCR. The sample includes fewer than 90,000 clones, just over 85% of them seen just once. Sample: CD4+ or CD8+ T cells sorted from blood, taken in a trial of the OX40 agonist ivuxolimab. These receptors all stem from an adult with an advanced solid tumor such as melanoma, head and neck, liver or kidney cancer.

V and J are TRBV28 and TRBJ1-2, with unresolved D. The CDR3 has 12 amino acids. CDR1 and CDR2 from the germline V gene are MDHEN and SYDVKM. The ends were cut back, 4 bases at V and 1 base at J, with 4 bases in the middle. The CDR3, as DNA: TGTGCCAGCAGTTCGGGTAACTATGGCTACACCTTC. It is translated as CASSSGNYGYTF.

V usage is TRBV11-2 and J usage is TRBJ1-2, with 8 positions matching TRBD1. Germline CDR1 SGHAT, CDR2 FQNNGV. CDR3 length: 16 residues. Trimming cost V 5 bases and J 7 bases; bases outside gene matches: 15. The CDR3 reads CASSGGTGQRIGGYTF. The CDR3 DNA reads as TGTGCCAGCAGCGGTGGGACAGGTCAACGTATAGGTGGCTACACCTTC.

Only one count was recorded for this clone. The sample holds other DNA sequences that translate to the same CDR3. The V and J genes are TRBV20-1 and TRBJ2-3; D is uncertain. Per germline, CDR1 DFQATT and CDR2 SNEGSKA (reference sequence). The CDR3 consists of 11 residues. V was cut by 1 base and J by 4 bases, with 3 bases left in between. The CDR3 DNA reads as TGCAGTGCTAGAGTCGCAGATACGCAGTATTTT. This codes for CSARVADTQYF.

The sample holds one count of this clone. The V gene is TRBV7-8, the J gene TRBJ2-2; 11 nucleotides match TRBD2. The J segment lost 1 base and the V segment lost 5 bases, leaving 15 bases of the junction unmatched. Germline V gives CDR1 SGHVS, CDR2 FQNEAQ. CDR3 length: 20 residues. The CDR3 loop is CASSIRLAGRWNENTGELFF. The CDR3 nucleotides read TGTGCCAGCAGCATTCGACTAGCGGGAAGGTGGAACGAGAACACCGGGGAGCTGTTTTTT.

This clone occurred a few times. The chain has TRBV5-6 and TRBJ2-3; D call uncertain. Trimming removed 0 bases from V and 3 bases from J, with 2 bases in between. The germline V gene has CDR1 SGHDT and CDR2 YYEEEE. The CDR3 is 12 residues long. The CDR3 sequence is CASSLATDTQYF. The CDR3, as DNA: TGTGCCAGCAGCTTGGCTACAGATACGCAGTATTTT.

This CDR3 reads CASRDRINQPQHF. CDR3 nucleotide sequence: TGTGCCAGCCGGGACAGGATCAATCAGCCCCAGCATTTT. This chain joins TRBV28 and TRBJ1-5; 8 nucleotides line up with TRBD1. Trimming took 8 bases from V and 3 from J; bases not matched to a gene: 3. CDR3 length: 13 residues. The germline V gene has CDR1 MDHEN and CDR2 SYDVKM.

This rearrangement joins TRBV5-6 to TRBJ2-1; the D gene is possibly TRBD1 (6 bases). The V end lost 9 bases, the J end lost 3 bases, and 13 bases lay between the germline ends. CDR3 size: 13 residues. The germline gives CDR1 SGHDT, CDR2 YYEEEE. CDR3 bases: TGTGCCACTCAACAGACAGGCTACAATGAGCAGTTCTTC. It translates to CATQQTGYNEQFF.

The gene calls are TRBV15 and TRBJ2-3; D is perhaps TRBD1 (6 bases). Germline CDR1 reads LNHNV; CDR2 reads YYDKDF (reference sequence). V lost 1 base and J 5 bases, leaving 7 bases between the germline ends. The CDR3 contains 13 residues. The CDR3 region is CATSRGRGDTQYF. Here the CDR3 DNA reads TGTGCCACCAGCAGAGGCAGGGGAGATACGCAGTATTTT.

The chain is built from TRBV6-1 and TRBJ2-2; TRBD1 agrees at 9 bases. J lost 5 bases, V lost 7 bases, and 5 bases had no gene match. The CDR3 contains 14 residues. Germline V gene lookup returns CDR1 MNHNS and CDR2 SASEGT. The CDR3 reads CASIRDRATGELFF. CDR3 bases: TGTGCCAGCATCCGGGACAGGGCGACCGGGGAGCTGTTTTTT.

V and J are TRBV19 and TRBJ1-4; D remains unclear. The germline V gene encodes CDR1 LNHDA and CDR2 SQIVND (reference sequence). CDR3 length: 12 residues. V lost 3 bases to trimming and J lost 8 bases, with 7 bases between them. The CDR3 spells CASSIREEKLFF. DNA of the CDR3: TGTGCCAGTAGTATCAGAGAAGAAAAACTGTTTTTT.

The chain is built from TRBV5-4 and TRBJ2-1; TRBD2 aligns across 11 bases. Per germline, CDR1 SGHNT and CDR2 YYREEE (reference sequence). The V segment lost 6 bases and the J segment 4 bases; nucleotides outside the gene matches: 6. The CDR3 loop spans 15 amino acids. CDR3 coding DNA: TGTGCCAGCATCCAGGGGACTAGCGGATACAATGAGCAGTTCTTC. This sequence encodes CASIQGTSGYNEQFF.

The rearrangement uses TRBV27 and TRBJ2-1; D is tentatively TRBD1 or TRBD2 (6 bases each). V was cut by 3 bases and J by 2 bases, with 11 bases left in between. This CDR3 is built from 15 residues. CDR1 and CDR2 from the germline V gene are MNHEY and SMNVEV (reference sequence). The CDR3 coding sequence is TGTGCCAGCAGTTTGGGGGGCGGGCCCTACAATGAGCAGTTCTTC. Its protein is CASSLGGGPYNEQFF.

This clone was seen a few times. CDR3 in DNA: TGTGCCAGCAGCTCACAGGACAGGGGTTTCGATGAGCAGTTCTTC. This encodes CASSSQDRGFDEQFF. The chain joins TRBV11-2 to TRBJ2-1; 9 nucleotides align to TRBD1. Germline V lookup: CDR1 SGHAT, CDR2 FQNNGV. There are 15 residues in the CDR3. The J segment lost 8 bases and the V segment lost 4 bases, leaving 9 bases of the junction unmatched.

This chain links TRBV11-2 with TRBJ2-7, with a weak D call TRBD2 (7 bases). In germline, CDR1 is SGHAT, CDR2 FQNNGV. V lost 5 bases to trimming and J lost 3 bases, with 23 bases between them. The CDR3 has 17 amino acids. The CDR3 region is CASSPLGGRGGLYEQYF. DNA of the CDR3: TGTGCCAGCAGCCCCCTTGGAGGAAGGGGGGGACTCTACGAGCAGTACTTC.

In regard to this clone: Other DNA sequences in this sample translate to the same CDR3. J is TRBJ2-5 and V is TRBV4-3; 13 bases align to TRBD2. This CDR3 comprises 16 residues. The germline V gene has CDR1 LGHNA and CDR2 YSLEER. V lost 4 bases and J lost 2; bases outside the gene matches: 4. The CDR3 nucleotides read TGCGCCAGCAGCCGAGGACTAGCGGGAGTGCAAGAGACCCAGTACTTC. This codes for CASSRGLAGVQETQYF.

The V call is TRBV18, the J call TRBJ2-1, with 9 bases fitting TRBD2. The trim removed 3 bases at V and 4 bases at J, leaving 13 bases unmatched. The CDR3 loop spans 18 amino acids. Germline CDR1 reads KGHSH; CDR2 reads LQKENI. CDR3 in amino acids: CASSPRTRSGSTYNEQFF. Here the CDR3 DNA reads TGTGCCAGCTCACCTCGAACCCGTAGCGGGAGTACTTACAATGAGCAGTTCTTC.

The V gene is TRBV28, the J gene TRBJ2-2, with 10 bases identical to TRBD2. CDR1 MDHEN and CDR2 SYDVKM come from the germline V gene. With V trimmed by 6 bases and J by 6 bases, 7 bases remained unmatched. This CDR3 is built from 15 residues. Here the CDR3 DNA reads TGTGCCAGCAGCACGCTAGCGGGAGCTGCCGGGGAGCTGTTTTTT. This encodes CASSTLAGAAGELFF. Together with reference TRBV28 and TRBJ2-2, the CDR3 gives the full variable domain: DVKVTQSSRYLVKRTGEKVFLECVQDMDHENMFWYRQDPGLGLRLIYFSYDVKMKEKGDIPEGYSVSREKKERFSLILESASTNQTSMYLCASSTLAGAAGELFFGEGSRLTVL.

This CDR3 reads CASSPAGSYEQYF. CDR3 nucleotides: TGTGCCAGCAGCCCAGCGGGATCCTACGAGCAGTACTTC. J is TRBJ2-7 and V is TRBV25-1; 7 bases fit TRBD2. Trimming at V came to 6 bases and at J to 1 base, leaving 3 bases not matched to a gene. CDR3 size: 13 residues. CDR1 is MGHDK and CDR2 is SYGVNS in the germline V gene.

This rearrangement joins TRBV18 to TRBJ2-2, with D perhaps TRBD1 or TRBD2 (5 bases each). The ends were cut back, 8 bases at V and 3 bases at J, with 10 bases in the middle. CDR1 KGHSH and CDR2 LQKENI come from the germline V gene. The CDR3 sequence is 13 residues long. DNA for the CDR3: TGTGCCAGCGACCGGGACCACACCGGGGAGCTGTTTTTT. This sequence encodes CASDRDHTGELFF.

This chain links TRBV6-5 with TRBJ2-7; D is undetermined. The CDR3 is 14 residues long. From germline, CDR1 is MNHEY and CDR2 SVGAGI. Trimming left V 2 bases short and J 7 bases short, with 15 bases between. In nucleotides, the CDR3 is TGTGCCAGCAGTTACATACCCCCCGGGCAGGAGCAGTACTTC. It codes for CASSYIPPGQEQYF.

The V gene is TRBV28, the J gene TRBJ2-3; 9 bases are shared with TRBD2. Trimming took 3 bases from V and 5 from J; bases not matched to a gene: 6. Germline V gene lookup returns CDR1 MDHEN and CDR2 SYDVKM. The CDR3 runs 15 residues. CDR3: CASSFSSGTGDTQYF. The CDR3 DNA follows: TGTGCCAGCAGTTTCTCTAGCGGGACGGGAGATACGCAGTATTTT.

This chain links TRBV5-1 with TRBJ1-3, with D unresolved. Deletions cut 3 bases from V and 8 bases from J, with 18 bases between. The CDR3 runs 15 residues. The germline CDR1 and CDR2 sequences are SGHRS and YFSETQ. The CDR3 DNA is TGCGCCAGCAGCTCAGGAGTCAGATCAGCGCACACCATATATTTT. Its protein is CASSSGVRSAHTIYF.

V gene TRBV5-1 combines with J gene TRBJ1-1, with D unclear. Germline CDR1 SGHRS, CDR2 YFSETQ. This CDR3 has 11 residues. V was clipped by 0 bases and J by 6 bases, with 3 bases between them. The CDR3 reads CASSLGSEAFF. The CDR3 DNA follows: TGCGCCAGCAGCTTGGGTTCTGAAGCTTTCTTT.

The rearrangement links TRBV19 to TRBJ1-5; 10 nucleotides match TRBD1. Germline loops: CDR1 LNHDA, CDR2 SQIVND (reference sequence). CDR3 size: 16 residues. The V gene end was trimmed by 6 bases and the J gene end by 3 bases; junction bases not matched to a gene: 8. The CDR3, as DNA: TGTGCCAGTAGAGCCGGGGACAGGGGAACCAATCAGCCCCAGCATTTT. Amino acid sequence: CASRAGDRGTNQPQHF.

The chain recombines TRBV27 with TRBJ2-3; 11 bases align to TRBD2. Losses at the gene ends were 6 bases for V and 8 bases for J; bases not matched to a gene: 4. CDR3 length: 13 residues. From germline, CDR1 is MNHEY and CDR2 SMNVEV (reference sequence). The CDR3, as DNA: TGTGCCAGCAGGTATAGCGGGAGGGGTACGCAGTATTTT. It is translated as CASRYSGRGTQYF.

The chain joins TRBV11-2 to TRBJ2-1; 7 bases match TRBD2. J gave up 5 bases and V 4 bases, and 8 bases lay outside the gene matches. The CDR3 covers 15 residues. CDR1 and CDR2 from the germline V gene are SGHAT and FQNNGV. The CDR3 DNA reads TGTGCCAGCAGCTACGGTAGGCTAGCGGACAATGAGCAGTTCTTC. Amino acids: CASSYGRLADNEQFF.

This clone was detected once. The chain recombines TRBV29-1 with TRBJ2-5; a weak D match, TRBD1 (5 bases). The V gene lost 2 bases and the J gene lost 7 bases, with 14 bases spanning the gap. There are 13 residues in the CDR3. The germline CDR1 and CDR2 sequences are SQVTM and ANQGSEA. CDR3 residues: CSVEHGQGGTQYF. CDR3 nucleotides: TGCAGCGTTGAACATGGGCAGGGTGGGACCCAGTACTTC.

The chain joins TRBV19 to TRBJ2-1, with TRBD2 identical over 8 bases. Trimming removed 4 bases from V and 15 bases from J; junction bases left unmatched: 8. The CDR3 is made up of 12 amino acids. Germline assignment: CDR1 LNHDA and CDR2 SQIVND (reference sequence). The CDR3 bases are TGTGCCAGTAGTAGTAACGGGAGGGCTGCGTTCTTC. The encoded protein is CASSSNGRAAFF.